This T cell receptor beta chain was captured in a study of regulatory T cells in long-lasting Graves disease. The time point here: persistent/refractory GD, antithyroid drugs over 5 years with positive TRAb. Making the TCR library involved RNA that had been extracted from PBMCs. The study's findings and limits: The number of shared public clonotypes was higher in persistent patients (approximately 3,000) than new patients (about 910).

Investigators prepared the TCR beta libraries by applying iRepertoire HTBI primers and Arm-PCR of CDR3 regions. TCRdb passed the multiplex PCR reads through MiXCR, listing each CDR3 protein once. In the table there are more than 650,000 distinct CDR3 sequences, around 30% of which are singletons. About this clonotype itself: Its antigen is not identified.

J lost 1 base, V lost 4 bases, and 3 bases had no gene match. The germline V gene has CDR1 GTSNPN and CDR2 SVGIG (reference sequence). CDR3 length: 13 amino acids. The receptor was isolated from a female donor with Graves disease. The gene calls are TRBV30 and TRBJ1-1; 7 nucleotides agree with TRBD1. Source: peripheral blood mononuclear cells (PBMCs), taken when the disease was refractory, from a patient treated with antithyroid drugs. The CDR3: CAWTYRGNTEAFF. CDR3 DNA: TGTGCCTGGACCTACAGGGGGAACACTGAAGCTTTCTTT.